This T cell receptor (beta chain) was retrieved from a study of human T cells and chemical hapten exposure. Turning to the study itself: There were per-sample TCR yield variations, arising mainly from small pooled library volume differences.

One entry per CDR3 protein, called by TCRdb with MiXCR from the RACE reads. The table records some 200,000 distinct CDR3 sequences, about 31% of them present only once. Note on this clonotype: What it binds is not known.

General study results and limits: Donors in the study had alopecia, meaning their immune response may differ from healthy people's. No change in TCRs above 1 in 1000 frequency was produced by DPC sensitization.

Regarding time point: pre-sensitization, week 0. Indicated treatment: therapeutic diphenylcyclopropenone sensitization with weekly scalp DPC. This CDR3 comprises 11 residues. CDR1 and CDR2 from the germline V gene are SQVTM and ANQGSEA. V was clipped by 6 bases and J by 12 bases, with 17 bases between them. This TCR derives from a woman aged 30 to 39 with alopecia areata. Some clones in this sample may be carry-over from other donors' samples. The sample consisted of whole blood, taken in connection with sensitization to the hapten diphenylcyclopropenone (DPC). The chain employs TRBV29-1 and TRBJ1-2, with a possible D match to TRBD1 (6 bases). CDR3 amino acids: CSVSAFRDNTF. CDR3 nucleotides: TGCAGCGTCTCTGCGTTCCGGGACAACACCTTC.